This T cell receptor (beta chain) was recovered during a study of Ad26.COV2.S vaccination and SARS-CoV-2 variants. Overall study context: Donor had been placed in the Ad26.COV2.S arm of the COV1001 trial. Study-wide points: Non-spike TCR breadth was similar in vaccine and placebo recipients. From the TCR breadth and depth analyses, total T cell responses may have been underestimated.

About this clone: Its antigen remains unknown.

Germline values: CDR1 MNHEY, CDR2 SMNVEV (reference sequence). The CDR3 is made up of 15 amino acids. With V trimmed by 4 bases and J by 2 bases, 6 bases remained unmatched. As for treatment: about 20 received Ad26.COV2.S at low or high dose, single or two shots; about 5 received placebo; per-sample allocation not given. The samples were gathered on day 63 after the first injection of vaccine or placebo. Clones were sequenced by immunoSEQ multiplex PCR, and TCRdb holds only the in-frame ones, with some missing. The data contain more than 300,000 clones, 70% to 90% of them singletons. This TCR came from a person aged 18-65 years who received the Ad26.COV2.S COVID-19 vaccine or a placebo. The sequencing here drew on peripheral blood, taken in a trial of Ad26.COV2.S vaccine versus placebo. The genes are TRBV27 and TRBJ1-2; 8 bases are shared with TRBD1. CDR3 DNA sequence: TGTGCCAGCAGTTCTACAGGGGGATTCAACTATGGCTACACCTTC. Residues: CASSSTGGFNYGYTF.